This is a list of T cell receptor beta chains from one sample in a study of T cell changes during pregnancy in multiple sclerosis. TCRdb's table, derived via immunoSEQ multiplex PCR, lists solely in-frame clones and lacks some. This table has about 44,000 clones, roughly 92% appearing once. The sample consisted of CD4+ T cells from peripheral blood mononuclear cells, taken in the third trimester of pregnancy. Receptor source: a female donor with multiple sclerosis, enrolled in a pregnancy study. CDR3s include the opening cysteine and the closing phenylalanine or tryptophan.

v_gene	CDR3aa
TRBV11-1	CASSGVSGAEAFF
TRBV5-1	CASSLLNEQFF
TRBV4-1	CASSQDPRAEQPQHF
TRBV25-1	CASSGLAGSQETQYF
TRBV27	CASSLTGGLSGSYNEQFF
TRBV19	CASSKIPGTSGSKDEQFF
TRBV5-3	CARSLGLAWYEQYF
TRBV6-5	CASSSDRKRTDTQYF
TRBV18	CASSRYEAGGSSTDTQYF
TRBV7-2	CASSSIPGVYYGYTF
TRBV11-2	CASSVSPDSPIQYF
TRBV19	CASSIQTGGEYGYTF
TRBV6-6	CASSHGGPNQPQHF
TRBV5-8	CASSLGLAGGEQYF
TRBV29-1	CSVAGADLKSGANVLTF
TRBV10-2	CASKQGTGYGYTF
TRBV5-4	CASSLRTSAQETQYF
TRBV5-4	CASSFALQETQYF
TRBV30	CAWNRQGKETQYF
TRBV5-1	CASSSFKADRGYEQYF
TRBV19	CASSLEGTGELFF
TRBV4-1	CASSQDLISRGRTDTQYF
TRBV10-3	CAISSPPTSAASYNEQFF
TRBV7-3	CASSTSGRDEQFF
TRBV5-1	CASSLVVWGTSGSYMNEQFF
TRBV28	CASSVWAGVTDTQYF
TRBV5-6	CASSVGTVLGYEQYF
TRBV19	CASLRGGAYGYTF
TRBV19	CASSPVDSRSYNEQFF
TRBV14	CASSETSPYNEQFF
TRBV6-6	CASTLQAYGYTF
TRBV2	CAGQGVLGTGELFF
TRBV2	CASLGTPNYSPTNEKLFF
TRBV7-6	CASSLITEGDTQYF
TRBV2	CASNQGADGNTIYF
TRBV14	CASSRQPGRPPKNIQYF
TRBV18	CASSPKAPSLTRSSYEQYF
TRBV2	CASGREGNQPQHF
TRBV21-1	CASSGRDWNTEAFF
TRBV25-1	CASSETSGGYYGYTF
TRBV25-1	CASIQTTGTGLSNEQFF
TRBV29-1	CSVEGPIYGYTF
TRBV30	CAWSVRRANTGELFF
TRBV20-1	CSARLDFEQFF